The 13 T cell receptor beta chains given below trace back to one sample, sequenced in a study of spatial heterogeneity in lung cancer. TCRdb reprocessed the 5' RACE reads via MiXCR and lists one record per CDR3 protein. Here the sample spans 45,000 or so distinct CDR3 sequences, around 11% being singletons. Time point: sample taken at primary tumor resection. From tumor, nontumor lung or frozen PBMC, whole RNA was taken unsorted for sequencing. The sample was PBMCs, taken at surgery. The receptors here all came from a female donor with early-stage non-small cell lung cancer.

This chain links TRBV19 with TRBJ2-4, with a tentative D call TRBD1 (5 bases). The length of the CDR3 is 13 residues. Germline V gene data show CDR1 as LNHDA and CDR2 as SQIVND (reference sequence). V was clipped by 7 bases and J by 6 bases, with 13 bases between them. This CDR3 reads CASTGRDVNIQYF. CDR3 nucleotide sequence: TGTGCCAGTACCGGCAGGGATGTAAACATTCAGTACTTC.

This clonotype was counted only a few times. In DNA, the CDR3 is TGTGCCAGCGAACGGGACAGGGGCCGCGGGGAGACCCAGTACTTC. Translation: CASERDRGRGETQYF. The chain has TRBV2 and TRBJ2-5, with 10 bases aligning to TRBD1. The CDR3 sequence is 15 residues long. The J segment lost 5 bases and the V segment lost 8 bases, leaving 11 bases of the junction unmatched. Germline assignment: CDR1 SNHLY and CDR2 FYNNEI.

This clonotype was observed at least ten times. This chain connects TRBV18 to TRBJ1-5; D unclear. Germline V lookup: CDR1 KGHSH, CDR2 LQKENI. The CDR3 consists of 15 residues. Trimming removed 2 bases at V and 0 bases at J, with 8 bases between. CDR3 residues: CASSPDGYSNQPQHF. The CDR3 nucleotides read TGTGCCAGCTCACCAGATGGTTATAGCAATCAGCCCCAGCATTTT.

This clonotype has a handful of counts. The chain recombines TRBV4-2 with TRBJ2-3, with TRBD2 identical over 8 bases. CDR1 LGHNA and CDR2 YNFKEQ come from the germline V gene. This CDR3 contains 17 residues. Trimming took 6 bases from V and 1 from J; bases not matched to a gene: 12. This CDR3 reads CASSPSRGGAGTDTQYF. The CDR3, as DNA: TGTGCCAGCAGTCCCAGTCGGGGGGGGGCCGGCACAGATACGCAGTATTTT.

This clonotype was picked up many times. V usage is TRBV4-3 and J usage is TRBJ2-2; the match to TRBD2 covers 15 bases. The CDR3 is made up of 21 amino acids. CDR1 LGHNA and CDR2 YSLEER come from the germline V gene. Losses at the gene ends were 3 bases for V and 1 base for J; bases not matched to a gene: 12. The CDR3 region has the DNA TGCGCCAGCAGCCAGCGTATTCCCGGGACTAGCGGGGGGAAGAACACCGGGGAGCTGTTTTTT. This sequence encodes CASSQRIPGTSGGKNTGELFF.

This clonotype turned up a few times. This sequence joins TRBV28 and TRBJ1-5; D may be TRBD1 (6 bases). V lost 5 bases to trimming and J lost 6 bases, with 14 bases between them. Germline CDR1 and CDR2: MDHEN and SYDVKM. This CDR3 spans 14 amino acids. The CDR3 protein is CASSRRGAGQPQHF. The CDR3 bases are TGTGCCAGCAGTCGCAGGGGCGCGGGTCAGCCCCAGCATTTT.

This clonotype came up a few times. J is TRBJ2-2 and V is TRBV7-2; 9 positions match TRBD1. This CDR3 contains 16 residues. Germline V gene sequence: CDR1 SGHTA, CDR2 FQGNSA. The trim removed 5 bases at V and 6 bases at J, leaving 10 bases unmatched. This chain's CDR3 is CASSLQGQGVAGELFF. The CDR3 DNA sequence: TGTGCCAGCAGCCTACAGGGACAGGGTGTAGCCGGGGAGCTGTTTTTT.

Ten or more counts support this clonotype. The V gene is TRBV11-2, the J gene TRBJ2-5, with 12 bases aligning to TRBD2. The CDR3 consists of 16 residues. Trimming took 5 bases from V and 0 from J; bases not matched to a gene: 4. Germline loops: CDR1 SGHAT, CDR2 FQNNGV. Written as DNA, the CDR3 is TGTGCCAGCAGCGGTAGACTAGCGGGGGACCAAGAGACCCAGTACTTC. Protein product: CASSGRLAGDQETQYF.

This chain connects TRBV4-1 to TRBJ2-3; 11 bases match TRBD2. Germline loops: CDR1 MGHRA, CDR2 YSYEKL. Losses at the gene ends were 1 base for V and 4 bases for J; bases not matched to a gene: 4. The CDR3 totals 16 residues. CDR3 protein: CASSQGGTSGPDTQYF. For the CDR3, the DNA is TGCGCCAGCAGCCAAGGGGGGACTAGCGGCCCAGATACGCAGTATTTT.

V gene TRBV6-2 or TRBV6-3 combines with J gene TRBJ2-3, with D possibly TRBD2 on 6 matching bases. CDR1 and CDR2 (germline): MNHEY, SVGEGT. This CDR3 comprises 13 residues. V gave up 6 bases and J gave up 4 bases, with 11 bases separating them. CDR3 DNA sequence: TGTGCCAGCAGCCTACTAGCTCCAGATACGCAGTATTTT. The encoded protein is CASSLLAPDTQYF.

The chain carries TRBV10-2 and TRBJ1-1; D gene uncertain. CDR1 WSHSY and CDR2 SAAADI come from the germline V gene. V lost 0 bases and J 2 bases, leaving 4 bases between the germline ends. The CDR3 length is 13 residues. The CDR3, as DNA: TGCGCCAGCAGTGAGTCGGGTAACACTGAAGCTTTCTTT. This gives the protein CASSESGNTEAFF.

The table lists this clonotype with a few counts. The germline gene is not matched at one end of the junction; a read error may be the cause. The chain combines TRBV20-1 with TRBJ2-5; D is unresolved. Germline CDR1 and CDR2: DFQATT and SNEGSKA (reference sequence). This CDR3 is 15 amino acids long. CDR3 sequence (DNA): TGCAGTGCAAGAGATCCAGGTTGGGCGAGAGAGACCCAGTACTTC. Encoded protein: CSARDPGWARETQYF.

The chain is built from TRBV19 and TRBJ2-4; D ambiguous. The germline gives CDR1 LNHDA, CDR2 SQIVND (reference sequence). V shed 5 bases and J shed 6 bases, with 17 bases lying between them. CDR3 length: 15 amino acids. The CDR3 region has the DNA TGTGCCAGTAGTTATAGGGTCAGGCTGGGAAACATTCAGTACTTC. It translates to CASSYRVRLGNIQYF.